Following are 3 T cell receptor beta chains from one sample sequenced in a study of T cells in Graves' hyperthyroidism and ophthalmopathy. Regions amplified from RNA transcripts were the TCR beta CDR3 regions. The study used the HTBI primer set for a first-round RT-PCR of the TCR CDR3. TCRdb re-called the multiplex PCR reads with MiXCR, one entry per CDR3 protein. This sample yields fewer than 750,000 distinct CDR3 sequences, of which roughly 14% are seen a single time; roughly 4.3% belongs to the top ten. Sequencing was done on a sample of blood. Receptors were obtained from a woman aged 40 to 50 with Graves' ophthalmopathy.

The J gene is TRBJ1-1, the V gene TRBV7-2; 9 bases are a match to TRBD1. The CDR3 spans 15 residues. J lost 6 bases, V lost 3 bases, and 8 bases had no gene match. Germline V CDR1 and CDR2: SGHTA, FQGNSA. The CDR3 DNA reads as TGTGCCAGCAGCTTCCAGGGCGGGACAGGGTCTGAAGCTTTCTTT. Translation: CASSFQGGTGSEAFF.

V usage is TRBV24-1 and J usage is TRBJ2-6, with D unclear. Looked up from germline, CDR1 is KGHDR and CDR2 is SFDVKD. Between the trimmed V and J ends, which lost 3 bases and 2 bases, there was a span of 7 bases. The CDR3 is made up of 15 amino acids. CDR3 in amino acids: CATSDIGAGANVLTF. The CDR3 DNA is TGTGCCACCAGTGATATTGGGGCTGGGGCCAACGTCCTGACTTTC.

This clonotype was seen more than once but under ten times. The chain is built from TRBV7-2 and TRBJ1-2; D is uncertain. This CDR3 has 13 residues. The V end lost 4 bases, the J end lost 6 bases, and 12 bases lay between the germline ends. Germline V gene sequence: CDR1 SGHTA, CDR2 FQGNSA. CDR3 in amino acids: CASSSFITNGYTF. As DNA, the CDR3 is TGTGCCAGCAGCTCTTTTATCACTAATGGCTACACCTTC.